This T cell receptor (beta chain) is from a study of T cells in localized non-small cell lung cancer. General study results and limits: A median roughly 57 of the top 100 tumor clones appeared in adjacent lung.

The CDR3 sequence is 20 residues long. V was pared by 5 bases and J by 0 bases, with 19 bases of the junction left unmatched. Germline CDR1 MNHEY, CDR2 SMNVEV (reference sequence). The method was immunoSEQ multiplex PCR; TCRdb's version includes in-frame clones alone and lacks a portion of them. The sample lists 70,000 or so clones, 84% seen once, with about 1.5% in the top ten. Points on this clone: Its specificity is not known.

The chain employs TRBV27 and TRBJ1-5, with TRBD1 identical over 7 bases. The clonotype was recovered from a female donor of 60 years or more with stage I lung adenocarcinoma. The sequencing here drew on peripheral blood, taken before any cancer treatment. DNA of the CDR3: TGTGCCAGCAGTCGATTTGGAGGGGGCTTTATCCCATATAGCAATCAGCCCCAGCATTTT. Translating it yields CASSRFGGGFIPYSNQPQHF.